This record concerns one T cell receptor beta chain sequence. Its antigen is unidentified. The data originate from a study of shared clonotypes between healthy human individuals. CD45RO negativity and positive selection for CCR7 defined naive CD8 cells, a population that excluded terminally differentiated effector memory CD45RA+ cells. The germline V gene encodes CDR1 MNHEY and CDR2 SMNVEV (reference sequence). CDR3 size: 16 residues. V shed 5 bases, J shed 3 bases, and the junction held 12 bases outside the gene matches. Study-level results: Blood alone was sampled, and tissue repertoires likely differ. Richness estimates generally favored naive over memory subsets.

Here immunoSEQ multiplex PCR was the method, and the copy in TCRdb shows in-frame clones only, minus some. The sample shows some 600,000 clones, 95% to 96% of them seen only once. The chain carries TRBV27 and TRBJ1-2; 7 nucleotides agree with TRBD1. Specimen: naive CD8+ T cells sorted from blood. The receptor was derived from a woman aged 25 to 39 in good health. The CDR3 sequence is CASSLGKTGMDYGYTF. The DNA of the CDR3 is TGTGCCAGCAGTCTCGGCAAGACAGGGATGGACTATGGCTACACCTTC.